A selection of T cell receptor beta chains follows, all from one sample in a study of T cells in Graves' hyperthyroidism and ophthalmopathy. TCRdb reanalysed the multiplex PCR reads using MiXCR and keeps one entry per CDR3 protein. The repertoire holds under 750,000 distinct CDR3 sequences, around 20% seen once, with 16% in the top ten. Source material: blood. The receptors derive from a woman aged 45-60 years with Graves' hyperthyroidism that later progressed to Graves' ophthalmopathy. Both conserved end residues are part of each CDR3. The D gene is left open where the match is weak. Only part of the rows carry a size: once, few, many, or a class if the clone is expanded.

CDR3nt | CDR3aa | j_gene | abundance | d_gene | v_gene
TGTGCCAGCAGCCAAAGTCTTTCCCGTATCTCTGGAAACACCATATATTTT | CASSQSLSRISGNTIYF | TRBJ1-3 | - | - | TRBV3-1
TGCGCCAGCAGCCAAGGAGGGATCAATCAGCCCCAGCATTTT | CASSQGGINQPQHF | TRBJ1-5 | - | - | TRBV4-1
TGTGCCAGTAGTGGACTACCGGAGAACACTGAAGCTTTCTTT | CASSGLPENTEAFF | TRBJ1-1 | - | - | TRBV19
TGTGCCAGCATGAGAGGGGGGGCAACAGATACGCAGTATTTT | CASMRGGATDTQYF | TRBJ2-3 | - | - | TRBV7-6
TGTGCCAGCGCCGGTAGGGGGGGCCCTACTGGGGCCAACGTCCTGACTTTC | CASAGRGGPTGANVLTF | TRBJ2-6 | many | - | TRBV2
TGTGCCAGCTCACCTGGCCGACGTCTCACTGAAGCTTTCTTT | CASSPGRRLTEAFF | TRBJ1-1 | many | - | TRBV18
TGTGCCAGCAGTTTGGACAGGGGCGACTATGGCTACACCTTC | CASSLDRGDYGYTF | TRBJ1-2 | many | TRBD1 | TRBV11-2
TGTGCCAGCAAGAAGGGACGGAACTCCTACGAGCAGTACTTC | CASKKGRNSYEQYF | TRBJ2-7 | few | - | TRBV7-6
TGCGCCAGCAGCTTGGGGGACACCAACACCGGGGAGCTGTTTTTT | CASSLGDTNTGELFF | TRBJ2-2 | many | - | TRBV5-1
TGTGCCAGCAGTGGACAGCCCGCAGGTGAAAAACTGTTTTTT | CASSGQPAGEKLFF | TRBJ1-4 | - | - | TRBV6-1
TGTGCCTGGAGTTTGGACTTCGAGAGGGGTGATACGCAGTATTTT | CAWSLDFERGDTQYF | TRBJ2-3 | few | - | TRBV30
TGTGCCAGCAGCTTAGACAACAGGGAGCACACCTTC | CASSLDNREHTF | TRBJ1-2 | many | - | TRBV11-2
TGCAGTGCTAGAGGAGGGTCGAGACAGGGGTCCCTCGACTATGGCTACACCTTC | CSARGGSRQGSLDYGYTF | TRBJ1-2 | few | TRBD1 | TRBV20-1
TGTGCCAGCAGTGAGACAGGGTTGGGTGAGGCAAATTCACCCCTCCACTTT | CASSETGLGEANSPLHF | TRBJ1-6 | few | TRBD1 | TRBV6-1
TGTGCCAGCAGCTTCGACAGGGGCAGCTCCTACGAGCAGTACTTC | CASSFDRGSSYEQYF | TRBJ2-7 | many | TRBD1 | TRBV7-9
TGCAGTGCTAGAGAAGGGGGCCGAGAGACCCAGTACTTC | CSAREGGRETQYF | TRBJ2-5 | many | TRBD1 | TRBV20-1
TGTGCCAGCAGCTTAGGCCTAGCGGGGGACAAACTGTTTTTT | CASSLGLAGDKLFF | TRBJ2-2 | few | TRBD2 | TRBV7-8
TGTGCCAGCAGCTCCAGTGGGGAGCAGTTCTTC | CASSSSGEQFF | TRBJ2-1 | - | - | TRBV7-9
TGTGCCAGCAGCTTAGGAGCGGGGGGCGTCGATGAGCAGTTCTTC | CASSLGAGGVDEQFF | TRBJ2-1 | many | TRBD2 | TRBV7-3
TGTGCTAGCAGTCCCTCGACTAGCGGGGGTGGAGATACGCAGTATTTT | CASSPSTSGGGDTQYF | TRBJ2-3 | many | TRBD2 | TRBV7-7
TGCGCCAGCAGCCACAGGACAGGGTCGAGATCTGAAGCTTTCTTT | CASSHRTGSRSEAFF | TRBJ1-1 | - | TRBD1 | TRBV5-1
TGTGCCACCAGTGATTTAGGCCCGGGGGAGACCCAGTACTTC | CATSDLGPGETQYF | TRBJ2-5 | many | - | TRBV24-1
TGTGCCAGCAGCTCTGGACTGGGCCCACACAATGAGCAGTTCTTC | CASSSGLGPHNEQFF | TRBJ2-1 | many | - | TRBV11-2
TGTGCCAGCAGCCGTAGGGACACCGAGAGCGAAAAACTGTTTTTT | CASSRRDTESEKLFF | TRBJ1-4 | many | - | TRBV12-3/TRBV12-4
TGCAGTGCTAGTGTGGGCCTATCCACTGAAGCTTTCTTT | CSASVGLSTEAFF | TRBJ1-1 | few | - | TRBV20-1
TGTGCCAGCAGCCAACTGGGGACTGAGCAGTTCTTC | CASSQLGTEQFF | TRBJ2-1 | many | - | TRBV3-1
TGTGCCAGCAGGCCAGCGGGGGGTCCCTACAATGAGCAGTTCTTC | CASRPAGGPYNEQFF | TRBJ2-1 | - | TRBD2 | TRBV7-6
TGTGCCAGCACCCCGGTCGGATCTTGGGAAAAACTGTTTTTT | CASTPVGSWEKLFF | TRBJ1-4 | - | - | TRBV25-1
TGTGCCAGCAGCCCGATGACAGGGCTTCTTGGTGGCTACACCTTC | CASSPMTGLLGGYTF | TRBJ1-2 | - | TRBD1 | TRBV3-1
TGTGCCAGTAGTCCAGGGGACCCCTCTGGGGCCAACGTCCTGACTTTC | CASSPGDPSGANVLTF | TRBJ2-6 | - | - | TRBV19
TGTGCCAGCAGCGTAGCTATTACGGGTGATGAGCAGTTCTTC | CASSVAITGDEQFF | TRBJ2-1 | - | - | TRBV9
TGTGCCAGCAGTCGACAGGGCGCCGAGCAGTACTTC | CASSRQGAEQYF | TRBJ2-7 | few | TRBD1 | TRBV6-1
TGTGCCAGCAGTTACAGGCGCAGGGGCGTTAGCTCCTACGAGCAGTACTTC | CASSYRRRGVSSYEQYF | TRBJ2-7 | few | - | TRBV6-2/TRBV6-3
TGTGCCACCAGCAGAGATCATTCGCAGGGGAGGGACACAGATACGCAGTATTTT | CATSRDHSQGRDTDTQYF | TRBJ2-3 | - | - | TRBV15
TGTGCCAGCAGCCCGCCCGGGACTCAGATCGGGGAGACCCAGTACTTC | CASSPPGTQIGETQYF | TRBJ2-5 | - | - | TRBV7-9
TGTGCCAGCAGCTTCGGGACACAAAGCACAGATACGCAGTATTTT | CASSFGTQSTDTQYF | TRBJ2-3 | many | - | TRBV11-3
TGCAGTGCTTTTGCCCGGGACAGGGTTAACTATGGCTACACCTTC | CSAFARDRVNYGYTF | TRBJ1-2 | many | TRBD1 | TRBV20-1
TGTGCCAGCAGTGCAACAGGGGCGTATAGCAATCAGCCCCAGCATTTT | CASSATGAYSNQPQHF | TRBJ1-5 | few | TRBD1 | TRBV27
TGTGCCAGCAGTGGGGGTTCGTTCAGGGCGTACACTGAAGCTTTCTTT | CASSGGSFRAYTEAFF | TRBJ1-1 | - | - | TRBV12-3/TRBV12-4
TGTGCCAGCAGCACCGAAGGCACGAGATCAGGAAACACCATATATTTT | CASSTEGTRSGNTIYF | TRBJ1-3 | - | - | TRBV13
TGTGCCAGCAGCTCCCCGGCCGGGGGGAACACCGGGGAGCTGTTTTTT | CASSSPAGGNTGELFF | TRBJ2-2 | once | - | TRBV12-3/TRBV12-4
TGTGCCAGCACCCTTGGGGTGCTGCTGGCTGAAGCTTTCTTT | CASTLGVLLAEAFF | TRBJ1-1 | many | - | TRBV11-2
TGTGCCAGCAGTTTCGTGTTCTCTGGGGCCAACGTCCTGACTTTC | CASSFVFSGANVLTF | TRBJ2-6 | - | - | TRBV12-3/TRBV12-4
TGTGCCAGCAGCGCACACAGGTCTAACTATGGCTACACCTTC | CASSAHRSNYGYTF | TRBJ1-2 | - | - | TRBV3-1